Each of the 16 T cell receptor beta chains below was sequenced from the same sample in a study of T-cell memory formation after mild COVID-19. MiXCR was run by TCRdb on the 5' RACE reads, yielding one entry per CDR3 protein. The sample has hundreds of thousands of distinct CDR3 sequences; roughly an eighth are singletons. The sample was PBMCs or a T cell subset sorted from them (not recorded which). These receptors were collected from a man aged 18 to 30 who had mild COVID-19 (a few samples of this study predate the infection). Cell type and time point are not known.

This clonotype has ten or more counts. V usage is TRBV5-1 and J usage is TRBJ1-6; no clear D gene. Trimming stripped 4 bases from V and 7 bases from J, with 18 bases between. The germline CDR1 and CDR2 sequences are SGHRS and YFSETQ. The CDR3 is 16 residues long. The chain's CDR3 is CASSQTPGAINSPLHF. CDR3 nucleotides: TGCGCCAGCAGCCAAACCCCCGGAGCTATCAATTCACCCCTCCACTTT.

This clonotype was detected only once. The chain carries TRBV27 and TRBJ1-1; D gene unclear. V was shortened by 8 bases and J by 5 bases, with 9 bases between the two germline ends. The CDR3 runs to 11 residues. Germline CDR1 MNHEY, CDR2 SMNVEV (reference sequence). The CDR3 protein is CASGQRTEAFF. Here the CDR3 DNA reads TGTGCCAGCGGGCAGAGAACTGAAGCTTTCTTT.

This clonotype was detected ten times or more. This chain links TRBV5-1 with TRBJ2-3; D remains unclear. The V and J ends lost 2 bases and 0 bases respectively, with 7 bases between them. Germline V gives CDR1 SGHRS, CDR2 YFSETQ. This CDR3 has 14 amino acids. The CDR3 DNA reads TGCGCCAGCAGCTTCACCCACAGCACAGATACGCAGTATTTT. This encodes CASSFTHSTDTQYF.

This clonotype was seen repeatedly, ten times or more. The chain employs TRBV5-1 and TRBJ2-7; either TRBD1 or TRBD2 may supply D (5 bases each). In germline, CDR1 is SGHRS, CDR2 YFSETQ. The CDR3 has 14 residues. Trimming stripped 4 bases from V and 4 bases from J, with 15 bases between. CDR3 sequence reads: CASSPTGLQYEQYF. CDR3 nucleotide sequence: TGCGCCAGCAGCCCGACGGGGCTCCAGTACGAGCAGTACTTC.

The V call is TRBV20-1, the J call TRBJ2-5, with 12 bases matching TRBD2. In germline, CDR1 is DFQATT, CDR2 SNEGSKA (reference sequence). CDR3 length: 15 amino acids. The V segment lost 6 bases and the J segment 1 base; nucleotides outside the gene matches: 6. CDR3 DNA sequence: TGCAGTGCCCTGACTAGCGGGGGCCTCCAAGAGACCCAGTACTTC. This translates into CSALTSGGLQETQYF.

The chain recombines TRBV4-1 with TRBJ2-2; 10 nucleotides align to TRBD2. The CDR3 spans 20 residues. J lost 5 bases, V lost 1 base, and 16 bases had no gene match. From germline, CDR1 is MGHRA and CDR2 YSYEKL. The CDR3 nucleotides read TGCGCCAGCAGCCAAGGACCAGGACTAGCGGCCCTCCACGGTACCGGGGAGCTGTTTTTT. It specifies CASSQGPGLAALHGTGELFF.

The chain is built from TRBV4-3 and TRBJ1-2; no clear D gene. The CDR3 has 15 residues. Germline V CDR1 and CDR2: LGHNA, YSLEER. V dropped 0 bases and J dropped 2 bases, with 10 bases sitting between them. The CDR3 loop is CASSQDPTVNYGYTF. The CDR3 nucleotides read TGCGCCAGCAGCCAAGACCCCACAGTGAACTATGGCTACACCTTC.

This clonotype was counted between two and nine times. The genes are TRBV4-3 and TRBJ1-5; tentative D call: TRBD1 (6 bases). Trimming took 3 bases from V and 6 from J, leaving 12 bases between them. The CDR3 consists of 14 residues. Looked up from germline, CDR1 is LGHNA and CDR2 is YSLEER. The CDR3 sequence: CASSQSGVAQPQHF. CDR3 bases: TGCGCCAGCAGCCAGTCAGGGGTGGCTCAGCCCCAGCATTTT.

This clonotype was seen a handful of times. The J gene is TRBJ2-3, the V gene TRBV21-1; TRBD1 reflects the table's D call only, with no check against the DNA. TRBV21-1 is a listed pseudogene. The CDR3 has 16 amino acids. CDR3 in DNA: TGTGCCAGCAGCAAAGGTTACGCGGGGGCCGCTAATACGCAGTATTTT. Residues: CASSKGYAGAANTQYF.

This clonotype was counted between two and nine times. The chain employs TRBV7-6 and TRBJ2-1; TRBD2 agrees at 10 bases. This CDR3 contains 19 residues. Germline trimming cut 3 bases from V and 1 base from J; bases unmatched to any gene: 12. Germline values: CDR1 SGHVS, CDR2 FNYEAQ. CDR3 sequence (DNA): TGTGCCAGCAGCTTGGAGCGGGGGGGCAATTTTAGGTCCTACAATGAGCAGTTCTTC. Protein: CASSLERGGNFRSYNEQFF.

The chain couples TRBV9 to TRBJ2-7; D is unresolved. The V gene lost 0 bases and the J gene lost 0 bases, with 10 bases spanning the gap. Germline V gene data show CDR1 as SGDLS and CDR2 as YYNGEE. The CDR3 runs to 15 residues. The CDR3 bases are TGTGCCAGCAGCGTAGCCGGACGGAACTCCTACGAGCAGTACTTC. It is translated as CASSVAGRNSYEQYF.

This clonotype was seen many times. The chain uses TRBV7-2 and TRBJ1-1, with D possibly being TRBD1 (5 bases). The V and J ends lost 6 bases and 5 bases respectively, with 16 bases between them. From germline, CDR1 is SGHTA and CDR2 FQGNSA. The length of the CDR3 is 14 residues. In DNA form, the CDR3 reads TGTGCCAGCAGTTTTCAGGGCAAGGGGACTGAAGCTTTCTTT. Translated, it gives CASSFQGKGTEAFF.

This clonotype was seen a handful of times. The V gene is TRBV29-1, the J gene TRBJ1-1, with D perhaps matching TRBD1 (6 bases). CDR3 length: 13 amino acids. Germline assignment: CDR1 SQVTM and CDR2 ANQGSEA. Trimming took 7 bases from V and 0 from J, leaving 12 bases between them. Here the CDR3 DNA reads TGCAGCGGAGGGGGGCGGGTGAACACTGAAGCTTTCTTT. Its protein is CSGGGRVNTEAFF.

In DNA form, the CDR3 reads TGTGCCATCAGGGATAGCGGGGGACGCCGGAATGAGCAGTTCTTC. Protein product: CAIRDSGGRRNEQFF. The genes are TRBV10-3 and TRBJ2-1; 9 bases line up with TRBD2. V shed 6 bases and J 7 bases; nucleotides not matched to a gene: 10. The germline CDR1 and CDR2 sequences are ENHRY and SYGVKD. CDR3 length: 15 amino acids.

This clonotype is a singleton in its sample. The rearrangement uses TRBV11-3 and TRBJ2-3, with 10 bases that match TRBD2. This CDR3 region has 17 residues. Germline V CDR1 and CDR2: SGHNT, YENEEA. The V and J ends lost 0 bases and 8 bases, in that order; junction bases with no gene match: 11. The CDR3 bases are TGTGCCAGCAGCTTAGATAGGTCTAGCGGGAGTAGAAGTACGCAGTATTTT. The encoded protein is CASSLDRSSGSRSTQYF.

The chain recombines TRBV4-3 with TRBJ2-3; perhaps TRBD2 as D (5 bases). V was trimmed by 0 bases and J by 0 bases, leaving 10 bases between them. Germline V gene sequence: CDR1 LGHNA, CDR2 YSLEER. The CDR3 loop spans 16 amino acids. The CDR3 protein is CASSQDPLASTDTQYF. The CDR3 DNA follows: TGCGCCAGCAGCCAAGATCCCCTAGCTAGCACAGATACGCAGTATTTT.